This entry lists 18 T cell receptor beta chains sequenced from one sample in a study of shared clonotypes between healthy human individuals. Produced via immunoSEQ multiplex PCR; TCRdb's table is partial and in-frame only. There are 2 million to 2.5 million clones in the sample; 85% to 95% occur only once, and about 0.41% lies in the top ten. The sequenced sample was naive CD4+ T cells from PBMCs. Noted subset: CD45RA+ positively selected. These receptors all stem from a young man in good health. Some clones in this sample may be carry-over from other donors' samples.

This chain links TRBV28 with TRBJ2-2; weak D call: TRBD2 (5 bases). Per germline, CDR1 MDHEN and CDR2 SYDVKM. Trimming cost V 4 bases and J 7 bases, with 13 bases left between them. This CDR3 has 14 residues. This CDR3 is CASSSSLPSGELFF. The CDR3 DNA reads TGTGCCAGCAGTTCTAGCCTCCCTAGCGGGGAGCTGTTTTTT.

This clone was detected once. The chain couples TRBV6-5 to TRBJ2-1; D is possibly TRBD1 (6 bases). Deletions cut 2 bases from V and 8 bases from J, with 10 bases between. Germline CDR1 is MNHEY and CDR2 is SVGAGI. The CDR3 is 13 residues long. CDR3 protein: CASSYIGGHEQFF. As DNA, the CDR3 is TGTGCCAGCAGTTACATTGGGGGCCATGAGCAGTTCTTC.

The gene calls are TRBV7-9 and TRBJ1-2; 7 nucleotides agree with TRBD1. This CDR3 is built from 15 residues. The junction had 10 bases not matched to a gene; V was cut back by 3 bases and J by 6 bases. Germline CDR1 and CDR2: SEHNR and FQNEAQ (reference sequence). The CDR3 protein is CASSFQGVVGDGYTF. CDR3 in DNA: TGTGCCAGCAGCTTCCAGGGGGTTGTGGGTGATGGCTACACCTTC.

This rearrangement joins TRBV19 to TRBJ2-1, with 11 bases identical to TRBD1. The CDR3 length is 15 residues. After removal of 3 bases from V and 3 bases from J, the junction contained 1 base not matched to a gene. Per the germline V gene, CDR1 is LNHDA and CDR2 is SQIVND (reference sequence). This chain's CDR3 is CASSIGTGGYNEQFF. CDR3 in DNA: TGTGCCAGTAGTATCGGGACAGGGGGCTACAATGAGCAGTTCTTC.

The chain combines TRBV5-4 with TRBJ2-3; 8 bases agree with TRBD1. The CDR3 runs to 16 residues. Trimming at V came to 4 bases and at J to 5 bases, leaving 12 bases not matched to a gene. Germline V gene sequence: CDR1 SGHNT, CDR2 YYREEE (reference sequence). CDR3 in DNA: TGTGCCAGCAGCGCCTACGGGACAGGCCTCGTAGATACGCAGTATTTT. Translating it yields CASSAYGTGLVDTQYF.

The gene calls are TRBV28 and TRBJ2-7, with a tentative D call TRBD2 (6 bases). The germline V and J ends were trimmed by 5 bases and 6 bases, with 14 bases remaining between them. The CDR3 spans 13 residues. The germline V gene encodes CDR1 MDHEN and CDR2 SYDVKM. This CDR3 reads CASSGGLSGEQYF. CDR3 sequence (DNA): TGTGCCAGCAGTGGAGGGTTATCTGGCGAGCAGTACTTC.

The V call is TRBV5-1, the J call TRBJ2-1; no firm D call. Germline loops: CDR1 SGHRS, CDR2 YFSETQ. The CDR3 runs 13 residues. V was pared by 1 base and J by 11 bases, with 13 bases between. The CDR3 region has the DNA TGCGCCAGCAGCTTGTTGGTAGCCCAGCAGCAGTTCTTC. It is translated as CASSLLVAQQQFF.

The rearrangement uses TRBV18 and TRBJ1-2; 8 bases fit TRBD1. The CDR3 extends over 15 amino acids. From germline, CDR1 is KGHSH and CDR2 LQKENI. Trimming removed 2 bases from V and 2 bases from J; junction bases left unmatched: 4. The chain's CDR3 is CASSPSRGPNYGYTF. The CDR3 DNA sequence: TGTGCCAGCTCACCATCCAGGGGGCCCAACTATGGCTACACCTTC.

The chain recombines TRBV9 with TRBJ1-3; D not certain. Trimming removed 4 bases from V and 0 bases from J, with 11 bases in between. The CDR3 loop spans 15 amino acids. Germline-derived CDR1 and CDR2 are SGDLS and YYNGEE. The CDR3 region has the DNA TGTGCCAGCAGCCCTCCCCAAAACTCTGGAAACACCATATATTTT. This encodes CASSPPQNSGNTIYF.

The V call is TRBV7-2, the J call TRBJ1-2; no firm D call. CDR1 is SGHTA and CDR2 is FQGNSA in the germline V gene. Trimming stripped 5 bases from V and 1 base from J, with 14 bases between. The CDR3 totals 15 residues. In DNA form, the CDR3 reads TGTGCCAGCAGCAGACTAACCGGGAGTAACTATGGCTACACCTTC. Translated: CASSRLTGSNYGYTF.

This chain's CDR3 is CASSISSGASPQYF. The CDR3 DNA reads TGTGCCAGTAGTATTTCCTCAGGGGCCTCCCCCCAGTACTTC. The rearrangement joins TRBV19 to TRBJ2-7; D might be TRBD1 (6 bases). This CDR3 has 14 amino acids. CDR1 is LNHDA and CDR2 is SQIVND in the germline V gene (reference sequence). Trimming stripped 3 bases from V and 10 bases from J, with 19 bases between.

The chain employs TRBV7-9 and TRBJ2-7; D uncertain. The V gene lost 1 base and the J gene lost 2 bases, with 9 bases spanning the gap. The germline gives CDR1 SEHNR, CDR2 FQNEAQ (reference sequence). The CDR3 is made up of 14 amino acids. The CDR3 spells CASSLVADPYEQYF. The CDR3 nucleotides are TGTGCCAGCAGCTTAGTGGCGGACCCCTACGAGCAGTACTTC. Full variable domain (remainder filled in from reference TRBV7-9 and TRBJ2-7): DTGVSQNPRHKITKRGQNVTFRCDPISEHNRLYWYRQTLGQGPEFLTYFQNEAQLEKSRLLSDRFSAERPKGSFSTLEIQRTEQGDSAMYLCASSLVADPYEQYFGPGTRLTVT.

The rearrangement uses TRBV28 and TRBJ2-5, with 8 positions matching TRBD2. Trimming removed 8 bases from V and 5 bases from J; junction bases left unmatched: 4. The germline CDR1 and CDR2 sequences are MDHEN and SYDVKM. This CDR3 comprises 12 residues. In DNA form, the CDR3 reads TGTGCCAGCGGAACGGGGGGGGAGACCCAGTACTTC. As protein: CASGTGGETQYF. The variable domain in full, completed from reference TRBV28 and TRBJ2-5, reads DVKVTQSSRYLVKRTGEKVFLECVQDMDHENMFWYRQDPGLGLRLIYFSYDVKMKEKGDIPEGYSVSREKKERFSLILESASTNQTSMYLCASGTGGETQYFGPGTRLLVL.

The chain has TRBV25-1 and TRBJ2-7; 8 nucleotides agree with TRBD1. V lost 6 bases to trimming and J lost 3 bases; unmatched junction nucleotides: 4. This CDR3 is built from 13 residues. Germline CDR1 is MGHDK and CDR2 is SYGVNS. As DNA, the CDR3 is TGTGCCAGCAGAGGACAGGGTATCTACGAGCAGTACTTC. Translating gives CASRGQGIYEQYF.

V gene TRBV9 combines with J gene TRBJ1-1, with D maybe TRBD1 (5 bases). The CDR3 is made up of 15 amino acids. Per the germline V gene, CDR1 is SGDLS and CDR2 is YYNGEE. V lost 0 bases to trimming and J lost 5 bases, with 14 bases between them. The CDR3 reads CASSVDGRATTEAFF. The CDR3 DNA is TGTGCCAGCAGCGTAGACGGCAGGGCAACGACTGAAGCTTTCTTT.

The genes are TRBV18 and TRBJ1-1; possible D gene TRBD1, 5 bases. This CDR3 comprises 15 residues. Germline assignment: CDR1 KGHSH and CDR2 LQKENI. Trimming took off 3 bases at V and 0 bases at J, with 11 bases between the two ends. The CDR3 reads CASSPQGHLNTEAFF. The CDR3 DNA reads as TGTGCCAGCTCACCCCAAGGACATCTGAACACTGAAGCTTTCTTT.

The J gene is TRBJ1-3, the V gene TRBV28; TRBD1 matches at 8 bases. Germline trimming cut 4 bases from V and 3 bases from J; bases unmatched to any gene: 5. The CDR3 has 15 amino acids. The germline gives CDR1 MDHEN, CDR2 SYDVKM. The CDR3 nucleotides read TGTGCCAGCAGTTCGACAGGGGATCTTGGAAACACCATATATTTT. Translated: CASSSTGDLGNTIYF.

Note on this clone: The same CDR3 is also encoded by other DNA sequences in this sample. This chain links TRBV27 with TRBJ2-2; D might be TRBD1 (6 bases). With 5 bases removed from V and 3 bases from J, the gap between germline ends came to 16 bases. CDR1 is MNHEY, CDR2 SMNVEV, per germline (reference sequence). This CDR3 contains 16 residues. The CDR3 DNA follows: TGTGCCAGCAGTCCCCGGGGCAGGGGTGACACCGGGGAGCTGTTTTTT. Translation: CASSPRGRGDTGELFF.